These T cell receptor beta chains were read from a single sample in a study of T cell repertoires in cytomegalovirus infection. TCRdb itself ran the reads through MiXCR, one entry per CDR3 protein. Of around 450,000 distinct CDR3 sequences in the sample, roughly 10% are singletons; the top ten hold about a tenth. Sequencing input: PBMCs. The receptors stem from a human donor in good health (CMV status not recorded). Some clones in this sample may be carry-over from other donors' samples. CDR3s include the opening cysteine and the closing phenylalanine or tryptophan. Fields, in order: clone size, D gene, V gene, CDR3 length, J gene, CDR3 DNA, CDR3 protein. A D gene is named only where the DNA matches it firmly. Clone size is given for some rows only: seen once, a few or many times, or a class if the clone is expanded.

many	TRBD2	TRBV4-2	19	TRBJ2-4	TGTGCCAGCAGCCAAGTAAGCGGGGGACTATACCTAGCCAAAAACATTCAGTACTTC	CASSQVSGGLYLAKNIQYF
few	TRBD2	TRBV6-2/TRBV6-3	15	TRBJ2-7	TGTGCCAGCAGTTACAGCGGGAGCGGTCACTACGAGCAGTACTTC	CASSYSGSGHYEQYF
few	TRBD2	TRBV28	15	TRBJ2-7	TGTGCCAGCAGTACCCTAAAGCGGGACTCCTACGAGCAGTACTTC	CASSTLKRDSYEQYF
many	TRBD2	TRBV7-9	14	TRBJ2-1	TGTGCCAGCAGCTTTTCACTAGCGGGAGATGAGCAGTTCTTC	CASSFSLAGDEQFF
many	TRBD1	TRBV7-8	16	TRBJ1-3	TGTGCCAGCAGCTTGAGGGGGCGCGACGCTGGAAACACCATATATTTT	CASSLRGRDAGNTIYF
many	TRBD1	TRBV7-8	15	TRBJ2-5	TGTGCCAGCAGCTCCGAACAGGGGGCGAAAGAGACCCAGTACTTC	CASSSEQGAKETQYF
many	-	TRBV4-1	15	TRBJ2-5	TGCGCCAGCAGCCATCCGCCCCCTAGCCAAGAGACCCAGTACTTC	CASSHPPPSQETQYF
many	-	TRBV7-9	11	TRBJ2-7	TGTGCCAGCACCCTGGCCTACGAGCAGTACTTC	CASTLAYEQYF
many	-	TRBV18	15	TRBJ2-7	TGTGCCAGCTCACCAATCGCAGCCTCCCCCCACGAGCAGTACTTC	CASSPIAASPHEQYF
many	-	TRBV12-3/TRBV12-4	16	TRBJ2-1	TGTGCCAGCAGTTTAGCGCTTACCCATATAGGTGATGAGCAGTTCTTC	CASSLALTHIGDEQFF
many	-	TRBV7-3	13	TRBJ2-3	TGTGCCAGCAGCTCCGGACAGTGGTCAACGCAGTATTTT	CASSSGQWSTQYF
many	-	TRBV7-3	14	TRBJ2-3	TGTGCCAGCAGCCCACTCCCTAGCACAGATACGCAGTATTTT	CASSPLPSTDTQYF
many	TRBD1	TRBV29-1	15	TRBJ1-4	TGCAGCGTGCGGACAGGGGGCGCCAGAAATGAAAAACTGTTTTTT	CSVRTGGARNEKLFF
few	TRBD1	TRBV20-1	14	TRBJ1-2	TGCAGTGCTAGAGGCGGGACAGGGATAGGTGGCTACACCTTC	CSARGGTGIGGYTF
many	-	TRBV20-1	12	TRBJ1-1	TGCAGTGGCGTCTTAGGGAACACTGAAGCTTTCTTT	CSGVLGNTEAFF
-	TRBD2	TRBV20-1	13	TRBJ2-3	TGCAGTGGCCCTAGCGGGAACGCAGATACGCAGTATTTT	CSGPSGNADTQYF
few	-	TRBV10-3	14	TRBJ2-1	TGTGCCATCAGTCGGACAGAAGGCTACAATGAGCAGTTCTTC	CAISRTEGYNEQFF
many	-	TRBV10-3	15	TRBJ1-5	TGTGCCATCAGTGAGTGGGGGGCTGACTCTCAGCCCCAGCATTTT	CAISEWGADSQPQHF